This entry lists 28 T cell receptor beta chains sequenced from one sample in a study of T cells in Graves' hyperthyroidism and ophthalmopathy. Authors of the study amplified TCR beta CDR3 regions from RNA transcripts. The HTBI set primed first-round TCR CDR3 RT-PCR. TCRdb called the multiplex PCR reads again in MiXCR, with one record for every CDR3 protein. The table shows about 280,000 distinct CDR3 sequences, with under 30% occurring only once. The sequenced sample was blood. Receptors were obtained from a middle-aged man with Graves' hyperthyroidism that later progressed to Graves' ophthalmopathy.

This clonotype was recorded at least ten times. The genes are TRBV30 and TRBJ2-6; D remains ambiguous. The CDR3 is made up of 13 amino acids. CDR1 GTSNPN and CDR2 SVGIG come from the germline V gene (reference sequence). V was clipped by 0 bases and J by 4 bases, with 4 bases between them. The DNA for the CDR3 is TGTGCCTGGAGTGTATCCGGGGCCAACGTCCTGACTTTC. Translating it yields CAWSVSGANVLTF.

This clonotype was observed a few times. V usage is TRBV5-1 and J usage is TRBJ1-3, with D unresolved. This CDR3 has 18 amino acids. Germline V lookup: CDR1 SGHRS, CDR2 YFSETQ. The V and J ends lost 0 bases and 0 bases respectively, with 16 bases between them. The CDR3 sequence: CASSLAGWDPGSGNTIYF. The DNA of the CDR3 is TGCGCCAGCAGCTTGGCCGGATGGGATCCAGGCTCTGGAAACACCATATATTTT. Complete variable domain (other parts from reference TRBV5-1 and TRBJ1-3): KAGVTQTPRYLIKTRGQQVTLSCSPISGHRSVSWYQQTPGQGLQFLFEYFSETQRNKGNFPGRFSGRQFSNSRSEMNVSTLELGDSALYLCASSLAGWDPGSGNTIYFGEGSWLTVV.

The chain carries TRBV20-1 and TRBJ2-5; 9 bases are shared with TRBD1. CDR1 and CDR2 from the germline V gene are DFQATT and SNEGSKA (reference sequence). The CDR3 is made up of 14 amino acids. Germline trimming cut 6 bases from V and 5 bases from J; bases unmatched to any gene: 10. The CDR3 reads CSARDRAPQETQYF. The CDR3 region has the DNA TGCAGTGCCCGGGACAGGGCTCCGCAGGAGACCCAGTACTTC.

This clonotype was observed at least ten times. J is TRBJ1-1 and V is TRBV10-3; D is uncertain. Trimming stripped 2 bases from V and 4 bases from J, with 5 bases between. This CDR3 comprises 12 residues. The V gene's germline CDR1 is ENHRY and CDR2 SYGVKD. The chain's CDR3 is CAISEGTTEAFF. The DNA of the CDR3 is TGTGCCATCAGTGAGGGCACCACTGAAGCTTTCTTT.

This clonotype was detected many times. The V gene is TRBV10-3, the J gene TRBJ2-3; tentatively, D is TRBD2 (7 bases). The CDR3 spans 13 residues. Germline CDR1 reads ENHRY; CDR2 reads SYGVKD. Trimming stripped 10 bases from V and 7 bases from J, with 18 bases between. Here the CDR3 reads CATNRGGENTQYF. CDR3 coding DNA: TGTGCCACCAATCGAGGGGGGGAAAATACGCAGTATTTT.

Ten or more counts support this clonotype. The V and J genes are TRBV19 and TRBJ2-2; D may be TRBD2 (5 bases). V was cut by 3 bases and J by 5 bases, with 10 bases left in between. CDR1 LNHDA and CDR2 SQIVND come from the germline V gene (reference sequence). The CDR3 extends over 14 amino acids. The CDR3 sequence: CASSMASKTGELFF. For the CDR3, the DNA is TGTGCCAGTAGTATGGCTAGCAAAACCGGGGAGCTGTTTTTT.

This clonotype has a count of ten or more. The chain links TRBV6-2 or TRBV6-3 to TRBJ1-1; D might be TRBD1 (5 bases). The ends were cut back, 5 bases at V and 8 bases at J, with 9 bases in the middle. CDR3 size: 11 residues. Germline V gives CDR1 MNHEY, CDR2 SVGEGT. For the CDR3, the DNA is TGTGCCAGCAGTGGACACAGGGAAGCTTTCTTT. It is translated as CASSGHREAFF.

There are a few counts of this clonotype. The chain recombines TRBV5-8 with TRBJ2-5; 7 positions match TRBD2. CDR1 is SGHTS, CDR2 YDEGEE, per germline. J lost 6 bases, V lost 4 bases, and 6 bases had no gene match. This CDR3 has 13 amino acids. CDR3 DNA: TGTGCCAGCAGCGGGGGGGGGGTGAAGACCCAGTACTTC. This encodes CASSGGGVKTQYF.

The rearrangement uses TRBV6-1 and TRBJ2-7, with 7 bases fitting TRBD2. The CDR3 is 13 residues long. CDR1 and CDR2 from the germline V gene are MNHNS and SASEGT. V gave up 9 bases and J gave up 4 bases; unmatched junction bases: 9. In nucleotides, the CDR3 is TGTGCCAGTAAGAGTAGCGGGCTGTACGAGCAGTACTTC. Its protein is CASKSSGLYEQYF.

The sample holds many counts of this clonotype. J is TRBJ1-5 and V is TRBV20-1, with 11 bases lining up with TRBD1. The germline V gene has CDR1 DFQATT and CDR2 SNEGSKA (reference sequence). The CDR3 length is 18 residues. Unmatched junction bases numbered 12, after V lost 1 base and J lost 4 bases. CDR3 residues: CSARGWTGGTLPNQPQHF. The CDR3 DNA reads TGCAGTGCTAGAGGATGGACAGGGGGCACTCTACCGAATCAGCCCCAGCATTTT.

This clonotype has at least ten counts. The rearrangement uses TRBV5-1 and TRBJ2-7; D is perhaps TRBD2 (5 bases). The germline CDR1 and CDR2 sequences are SGHRS and YFSETQ. CDR3 length equals 14 residues. V lost 0 bases, J lost 5 bases, and 12 bases lay in between. The CDR3 DNA reads TGCGCCAGCAGCTTGGACTCCGGGATCGACGAGCAGTACTTC. This sequence encodes CASSLDSGIDEQYF.

J is TRBJ2-7 and V is TRBV7-9; D might be TRBD2 (6 bases). The CDR3 loop spans 14 amino acids. Trimming took 0 bases from V and 5 from J, leaving 11 bases between them. Germline V CDR1 and CDR2: SEHNR, FQNEAQ (reference sequence). The CDR3 coding sequence is TGTGCCAGCAGCTTAGCGACTAGTCCCCACGAGCAGTACTTC. Its translation: CASSLATSPHEQYF.

V gene TRBV7-2 combines with J gene TRBJ2-7; 7 nucleotides line up with TRBD1. V dropped 8 bases and J dropped 5; count of bases not matched to a gene: 9. Germline CDR1 SGHTA, CDR2 FQGNSA. This CDR3 has 13 amino acids. This CDR3 reads CASQKDRFDEQYF. In DNA form, the CDR3 reads TGTGCCAGCCAGAAGGACAGGTTCGACGAGCAGTACTTC.

This clonotype appeared many times. The genes are TRBV6-2 or TRBV6-3 and TRBJ1-1, with a tentative D call TRBD1 (6 bases). The germline V and J ends were trimmed by 6 bases and 7 bases, with 12 bases remaining between them. CDR1 is MNHEY and CDR2 is SVGEGT in the germline V gene. This CDR3 has 12 amino acids. CDR3 sequence reads: CASSTRDIEAFF. CDR3 sequence (DNA): TGTGCCAGCAGCACCCGGGACATTGAAGCTTTCTTT.

This clonotype came up many times. V usage is TRBV12-3 or TRBV12-4 and J usage is TRBJ1-1; no reliable D call. CDR3 length equals 13 residues. V was cut by 3 bases and J by 3 bases, with 8 bases left in between. CDR3 sequence reads: CASSLVRDTEAFF. The CDR3 region has the DNA TGTGCCAGCAGTTTGGTGCGGGACACTGAAGCTTTCTTT.

V gene TRBV12-3 or TRBV12-4 combines with J gene TRBJ2-5; TRBD2 might be the D (5 bases). Trimming removed 1 base from V and 4 bases from J, with 13 bases in between. The CDR3 has 15 residues. DNA for the CDR3: TGTGCCAGCAGTTTAGGGACTCAACCCTTAGAGACCCAGTACTTC. This gives the protein CASSLGTQPLETQYF.

This clonotype was picked up many times. The V and J genes are TRBV11-1 and TRBJ2-7; 11 positions match TRBD2. Germline CDR1 is SGHAT and CDR2 is FQDESV (reference sequence). The CDR3 spans 16 residues. V lost 5 bases, J lost 0 bases, and 6 bases stayed unmatched. The DNA of the CDR3 is TGTGCCAGCAGCCCGGGACTAGCGGAGAGCTCCTACGAGCAGTACTTC. The encoded protein is CASSPGLAESSYEQYF. Full variable domain (missing parts from reference TRBV11-1 and TRBJ2-7): EAEVAQSPRYKITEKSQAVAFWCDPISGHATLYWYRQILGQGPELLVQFQDESVVDDSQLPKDRFSAERLKGVDSTLKIQPAELGDSAMYLCASSPGLAESSYEQYFGPGTRLTVT.

There are many counts of this clonotype. This rearrangement joins TRBV12-3 or TRBV12-4 to TRBJ2-7, with TRBD2 identical over 9 bases. There are 15 residues in the CDR3. The ends lost 1 base at V and 6 bases at J; junction bases unmatched: 7. In DNA, the CDR3 is TGTGCCAGCAGTTTAGGGTTAGCGGGAGTTATCGAGCAGTACTTC. As protein: CASSLGLAGVIEQYF.

This clonotype was counted at least ten times. The chain is built from TRBV28 and TRBJ1-5; D possibly corresponds to TRBD1 (6 bases). V lost 5 bases to trimming and J lost 11 bases, with 16 bases between them. The CDR3 length is 13 residues. Per the germline V gene, CDR1 is MDHEN and CDR2 is SYDVKM. DNA of the CDR3: TGTGCCAGCAGTCTAGGGGGTTTGGAGGCCCAGCATTTT. It yields the protein CASSLGGLEAQHF.

This clonotype was counted ten times or more. The CDR3 spells CASSEGTYSTEAFF. CDR3 DNA: TGTGCCAGCAGTGAAGGGACATACTCCACTGAAGCTTTCTTT. V gene TRBV6-1 combines with J gene TRBJ1-1; perhaps TRBD1 as D (5 bases). CDR3 length equals 14 residues. V was cut by 1 base and J by 4 bases, with 10 bases left in between. The germline V gene has CDR1 MNHNS and CDR2 SASEGT.

The table lists this clonotype with many counts. The CDR3 is CSVISTDSNQPQHF. As DNA, the CDR3 is TGCAGCGTTATCTCAACCGATAGCAATCAGCCCCAGCATTTT. The chain uses TRBV29-1 and TRBJ1-5; no definite D call. Germline V gene sequence: CDR1 SQVTM, CDR2 ANQGSEA. V gave up 5 bases and J gave up 0 bases, with 11 bases separating them. The CDR3 contains 14 residues.

The V gene is TRBV6-1, the J gene TRBJ1-5, with D possibly matching TRBD1 (5 bases). The CDR3 is 15 residues long. V dropped 1 base and J dropped 7 bases, with 14 bases sitting between them. In germline, CDR1 is MNHNS, CDR2 SASEGT. Written as DNA, the CDR3 is TGTGCCAGCAGTGAAGAGTGGCGGGGGAAACAGCCCCAGCATTTT. Translated: CASSEEWRGKQPQHF.

This clonotype was detected ten times or more. The chain has TRBV6-5 and TRBJ1-1; D may be TRBD1 (6 bases). The CDR3 is made up of 15 amino acids. The germline V gene has CDR1 MNHEY and CDR2 SVGAGI. V was shortened by 6 bases and J by 0 bases, with 14 bases between the two germline ends. This CDR3 is CASRQRTALNTEAFF. The CDR3 DNA sequence: TGTGCCAGCAGGCAGAGGACAGCCTTGAACACTGAAGCTTTCTTT.

The table lists this clonotype with many counts. The rearrangement joins TRBV24-1 to TRBJ1-1, with unresolved D. Trimming pared 2 bases from V and 6 bases from J, leaving 9 bases between. Germline CDR1 is KGHDR and CDR2 is SFDVKD. This CDR3 has 13 residues. CDR3 in DNA: TGTGCCACCAGTGATTCTGTCCGCTCTGAAGCTTTCTTT. This encodes CATSDSVRSEAFF.

The chain joins TRBV12-3 or TRBV12-4 to TRBJ1-1, with TRBD1 matching over 8 bases. The junction had 3 bases not matched to a gene; V was cut back by 1 base and J by 5 bases. This CDR3 spans 14 amino acids. In DNA, the CDR3 is TGTGCCAGCAGTTTAGGACAGGGGATAACTGAAGCTTTCTTT. It encodes CASSLGQGITEAFF.

At least ten counts were recorded for this clonotype. The J gene is TRBJ1-1, the V gene TRBV13, with D maybe TRBD1 (5 bases). The V and J ends lost 5 bases and 1 base respectively, with 14 bases between them. The germline CDR1 and CDR2 sequences are PRHDT and FYEKMQ (reference sequence). This CDR3 is 15 amino acids long. Here the CDR3 DNA reads TGTGCCAGCAGCGCCTCACTTCAGGGGAACACTGAAGCTTTCTTT. Translation gives CASSASLQGNTEAFF.

V is TRBV28 and J is TRBJ2-7, with a tentative D call TRBD2 (6 bases). V lost 6 bases and J 3 bases, leaving 12 bases between the germline ends. CDR1 and CDR2 (germline): MDHEN, SYDVKM. The CDR3 contains 13 residues. The CDR3 is CASSSGLDYEQYF. The CDR3 DNA follows: TGTGCCAGCAGCTCGGGACTCGACTACGAGCAGTACTTC.

The chain combines TRBV12-3 or TRBV12-4 with TRBJ2-7, with D possibly TRBD2 on 6 matching bases. Trimming pared 5 bases from V and 3 bases from J, leaving 11 bases between. CDR3 length: 13 residues. The CDR3 DNA follows: TGTGCCAGCAGTCACGGGAGACACTACGAGCAGTACTTC. Protein sequence: CASSHGRHYEQYF.